This T cell receptor beta chain was identified during a study of cytomegalovirus exposure and HLA in healthy donors. Study details: The same platform used for the 666 first-cohort repertoires was also used for the roughly 120 validation repertoires, as a later analysis reported. Overall study findings and caveats: In the roughly 120 validation repertoires, a later analysis found that first-cohort TCR clusters tended to co-occur. Cytomegalovirus association was assigned to about 150 TCR beta chains. CMV antigen specificity was confirmed in vitro for three CMV-associated chains.

V was clipped by 4 bases and J by 8 bases, with 14 bases between them. Looked up from germline, CDR1 is SGHDN and CDR2 is FVKESK. The CDR3 length is 14 residues. To note about this clone: Antigen unknown.

TCRdb's copy holds only in-frame clones and misses some; the assay was immunoSEQ multiplex PCR. The sample lists 150,000 or so clones, approximately 92% occurring once. This chain joins TRBV14 and TRBJ1-4; no clear D. The sequencing input was PBMCs. This receptor was obtained from a woman younger than 30 in good health and CMV-seronegative. The CDR3 sequence is CASSPYRGAEKLFF. The CDR3 nucleotides read TGTGCCAGCAGCCCATACCGGGGAGCCGAAAAACTGTTTTTT. Together with reference TRBV14 and TRBJ1-4, the CDR3 gives the full variable domain: EAGVTQFPSHSVIEKGQTVTLRCDPISGHDNLYWYRRVMGKEIKFLLHFVKESKQDESGMPNNRFLAERTGGTYSTLKVQPAELEDSGVYFCASSPYRGAEKLFFGSGTQLSVL.